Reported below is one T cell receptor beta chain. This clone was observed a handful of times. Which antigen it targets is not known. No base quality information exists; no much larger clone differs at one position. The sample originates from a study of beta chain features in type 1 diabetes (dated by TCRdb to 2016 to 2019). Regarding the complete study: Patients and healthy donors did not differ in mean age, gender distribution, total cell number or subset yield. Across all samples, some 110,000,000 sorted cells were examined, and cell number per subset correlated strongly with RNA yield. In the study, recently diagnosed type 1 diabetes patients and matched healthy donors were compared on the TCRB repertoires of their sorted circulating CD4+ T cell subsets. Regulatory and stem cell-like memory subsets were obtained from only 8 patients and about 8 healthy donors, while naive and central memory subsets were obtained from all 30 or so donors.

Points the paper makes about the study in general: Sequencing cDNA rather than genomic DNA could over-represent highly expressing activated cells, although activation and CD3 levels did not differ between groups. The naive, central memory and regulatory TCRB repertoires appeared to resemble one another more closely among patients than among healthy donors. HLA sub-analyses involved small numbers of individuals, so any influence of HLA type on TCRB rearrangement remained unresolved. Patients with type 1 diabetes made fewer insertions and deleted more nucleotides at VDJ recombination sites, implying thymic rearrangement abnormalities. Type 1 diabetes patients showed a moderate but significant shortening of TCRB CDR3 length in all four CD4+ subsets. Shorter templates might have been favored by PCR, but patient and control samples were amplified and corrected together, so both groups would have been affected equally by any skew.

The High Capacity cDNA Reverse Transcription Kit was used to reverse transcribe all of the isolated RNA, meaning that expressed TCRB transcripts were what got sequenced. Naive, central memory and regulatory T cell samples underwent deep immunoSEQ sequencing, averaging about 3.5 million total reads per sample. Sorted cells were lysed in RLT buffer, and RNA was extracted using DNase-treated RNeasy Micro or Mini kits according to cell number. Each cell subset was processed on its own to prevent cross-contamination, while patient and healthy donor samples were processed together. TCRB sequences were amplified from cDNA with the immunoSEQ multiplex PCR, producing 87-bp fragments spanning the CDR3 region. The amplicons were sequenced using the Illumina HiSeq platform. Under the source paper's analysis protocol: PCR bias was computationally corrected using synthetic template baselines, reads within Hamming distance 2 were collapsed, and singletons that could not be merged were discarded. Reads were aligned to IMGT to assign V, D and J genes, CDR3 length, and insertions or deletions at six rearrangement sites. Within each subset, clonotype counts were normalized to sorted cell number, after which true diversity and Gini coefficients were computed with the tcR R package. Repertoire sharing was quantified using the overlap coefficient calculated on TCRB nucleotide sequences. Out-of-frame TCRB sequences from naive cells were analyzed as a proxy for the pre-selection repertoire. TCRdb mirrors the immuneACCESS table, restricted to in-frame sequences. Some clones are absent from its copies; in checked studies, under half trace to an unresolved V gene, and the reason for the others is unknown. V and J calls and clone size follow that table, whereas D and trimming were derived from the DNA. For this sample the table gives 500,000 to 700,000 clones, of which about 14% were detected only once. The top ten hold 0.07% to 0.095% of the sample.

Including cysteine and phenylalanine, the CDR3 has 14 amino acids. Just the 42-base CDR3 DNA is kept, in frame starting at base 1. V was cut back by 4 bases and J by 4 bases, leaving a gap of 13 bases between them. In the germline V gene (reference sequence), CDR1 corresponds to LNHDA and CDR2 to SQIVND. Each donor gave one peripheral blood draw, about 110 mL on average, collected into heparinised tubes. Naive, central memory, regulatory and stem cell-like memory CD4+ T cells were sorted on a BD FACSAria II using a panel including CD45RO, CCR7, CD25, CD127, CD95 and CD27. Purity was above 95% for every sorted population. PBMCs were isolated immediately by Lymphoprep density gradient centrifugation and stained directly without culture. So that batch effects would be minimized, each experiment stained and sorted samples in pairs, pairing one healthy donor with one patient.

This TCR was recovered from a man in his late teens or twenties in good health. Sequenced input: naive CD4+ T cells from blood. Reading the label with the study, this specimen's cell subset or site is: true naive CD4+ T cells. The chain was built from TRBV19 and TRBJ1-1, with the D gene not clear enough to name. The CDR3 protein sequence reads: CASSTQGKGTEAFF. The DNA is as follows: TGTGCCAGTAGTACTCAAGGGAAAGGCACTGAAGCTTTCTTT.